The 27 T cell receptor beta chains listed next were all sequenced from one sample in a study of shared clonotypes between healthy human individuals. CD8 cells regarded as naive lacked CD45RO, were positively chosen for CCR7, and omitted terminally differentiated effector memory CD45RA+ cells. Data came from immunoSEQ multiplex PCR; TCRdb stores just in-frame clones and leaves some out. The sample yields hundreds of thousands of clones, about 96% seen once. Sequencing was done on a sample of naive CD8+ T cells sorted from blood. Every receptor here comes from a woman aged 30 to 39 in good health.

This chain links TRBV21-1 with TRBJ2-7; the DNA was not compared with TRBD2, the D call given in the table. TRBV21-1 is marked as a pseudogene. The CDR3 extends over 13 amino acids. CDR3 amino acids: CASTPTSYYEQYF. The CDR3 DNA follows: TGTGCCAGCACCCCGACTAGCTACTACGAGCAGTACTTC.

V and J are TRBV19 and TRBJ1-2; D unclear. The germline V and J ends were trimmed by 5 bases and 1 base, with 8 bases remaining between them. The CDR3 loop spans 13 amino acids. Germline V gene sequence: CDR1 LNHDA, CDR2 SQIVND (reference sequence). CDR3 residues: CASSSTVNYGYTF. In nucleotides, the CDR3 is TGTGCCAGTAGTTCAACAGTTAACTATGGCTACACCTTC.

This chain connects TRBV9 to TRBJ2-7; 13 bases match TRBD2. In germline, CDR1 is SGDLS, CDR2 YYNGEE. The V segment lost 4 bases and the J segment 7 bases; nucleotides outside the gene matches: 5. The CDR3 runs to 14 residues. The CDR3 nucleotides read TGTGCCAGCAGCTTCGGACTAGCGGGAGATGAGCAGTACTTC. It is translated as CASSFGLAGDEQYF.

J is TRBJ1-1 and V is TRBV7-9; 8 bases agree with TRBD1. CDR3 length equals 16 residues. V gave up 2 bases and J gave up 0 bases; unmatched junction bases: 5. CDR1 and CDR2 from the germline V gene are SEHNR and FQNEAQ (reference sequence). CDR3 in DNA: TGTGCCAGCAGCTTAAGGTGGGACAGGATGAACACTGAAGCTTTCTTT. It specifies CASSLRWDRMNTEAFF.

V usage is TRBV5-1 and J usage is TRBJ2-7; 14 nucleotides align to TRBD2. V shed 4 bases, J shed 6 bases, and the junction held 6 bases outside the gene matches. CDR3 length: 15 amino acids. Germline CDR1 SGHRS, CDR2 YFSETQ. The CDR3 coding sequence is TGCGCCAGCAGCCCCTCTGGGACTAGCGGGGGCGAGCAGTACTTC. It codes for CASSPSGTSGGEQYF.

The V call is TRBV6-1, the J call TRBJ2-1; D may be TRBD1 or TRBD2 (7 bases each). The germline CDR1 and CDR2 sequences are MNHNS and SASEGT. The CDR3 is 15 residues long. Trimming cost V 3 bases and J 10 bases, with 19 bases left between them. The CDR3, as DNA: TGTGCCAGCAGTGACCCGGGGGAGGGGGCGGGCGAGCAGTTCTTC. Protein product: CASSDPGEGAGEQFF.

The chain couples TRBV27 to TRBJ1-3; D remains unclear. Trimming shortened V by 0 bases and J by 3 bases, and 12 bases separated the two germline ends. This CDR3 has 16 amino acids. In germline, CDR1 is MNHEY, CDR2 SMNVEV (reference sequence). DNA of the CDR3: TGTGCCAGCAGTTTATCTGGCCCATACTTTGGAAACACCATATATTTT. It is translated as CASSLSGPYFGNTIYF.

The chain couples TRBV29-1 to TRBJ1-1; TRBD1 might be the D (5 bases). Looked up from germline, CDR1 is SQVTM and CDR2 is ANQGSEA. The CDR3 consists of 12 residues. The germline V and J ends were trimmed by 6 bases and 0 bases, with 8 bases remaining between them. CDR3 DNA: TGCAGCGTGAAGGGGATGAACACTGAAGCTTTCTTT. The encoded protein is CSVKGMNTEAFF.

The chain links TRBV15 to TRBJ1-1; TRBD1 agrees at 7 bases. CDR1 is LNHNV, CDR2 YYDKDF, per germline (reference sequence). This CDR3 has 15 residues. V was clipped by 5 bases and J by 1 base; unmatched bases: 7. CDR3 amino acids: CATSLGTVTNTEAFF. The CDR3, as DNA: TGTGCCACCAGCCTCGGGACAGTGACGAACACTGAAGCTTTCTTT.

CDR3 bases: TGTGCCAGCAACTTACCAGCGGGCGGGACAGATACGCAGTATTTT. Its translation: CASNLPAGGTDTQYF. The rearrangement uses TRBV5-8 and TRBJ2-3, with D maybe TRBD2 (6 bases). There are 15 residues in the CDR3. Germline V gene data show CDR1 as SGHTS and CDR2 as YDEGEE. The V and J ends lost 6 bases and 3 bases respectively, with 17 bases between them.

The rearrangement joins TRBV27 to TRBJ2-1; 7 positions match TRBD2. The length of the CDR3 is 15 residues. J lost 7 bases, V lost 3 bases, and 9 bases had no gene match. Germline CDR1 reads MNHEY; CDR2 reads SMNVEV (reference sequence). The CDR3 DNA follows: TGTGCCAGCAGTTTCGGGGATGGGAGGGCAAATGAGCAGTTCTTC. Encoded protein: CASSFGDGRANEQFF.

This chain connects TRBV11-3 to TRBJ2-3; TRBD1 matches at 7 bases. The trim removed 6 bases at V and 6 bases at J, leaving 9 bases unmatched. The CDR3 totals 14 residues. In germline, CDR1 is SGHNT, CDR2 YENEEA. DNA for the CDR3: TGTGCCAGCAGTTTAAACAGGGGAGAGGATACGCAGTATTTT. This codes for CASSLNRGEDTQYF. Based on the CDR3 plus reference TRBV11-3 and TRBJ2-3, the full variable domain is EAGVVQSPRYKIIEKKQPVAFWCNPISGHNTLYWYLQNLGQGPELLIRYENEEAVDDSQLPKDRFSAERLKGVDSTLKIQPAELGDSAVYLCASSLNRGEDTQYFGPGTRLTVL.

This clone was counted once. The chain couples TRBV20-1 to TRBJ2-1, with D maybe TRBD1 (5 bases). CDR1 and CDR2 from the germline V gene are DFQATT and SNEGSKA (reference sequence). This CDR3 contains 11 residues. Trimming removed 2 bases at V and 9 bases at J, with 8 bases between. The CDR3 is CSARRTTEQFF. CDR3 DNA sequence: TGCAGTGCTAGACGGACAACTGAGCAGTTCTTC.

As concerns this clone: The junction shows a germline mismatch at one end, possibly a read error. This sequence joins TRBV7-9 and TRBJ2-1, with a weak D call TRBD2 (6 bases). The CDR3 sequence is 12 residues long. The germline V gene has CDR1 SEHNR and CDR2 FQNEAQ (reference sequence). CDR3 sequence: CASSSGGRDTLF. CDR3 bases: TGTGCCAGCAGCTCAGGAGGGCGAGATACCCTCTTC.

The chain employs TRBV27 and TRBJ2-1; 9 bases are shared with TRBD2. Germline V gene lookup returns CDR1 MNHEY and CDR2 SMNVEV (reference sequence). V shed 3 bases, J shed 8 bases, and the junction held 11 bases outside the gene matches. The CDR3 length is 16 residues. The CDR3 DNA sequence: TGTGCCAGCAGTTTCATCGCGGGAGGGTTAAGAGATGAGCAGTTCTTC. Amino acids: CASSFIAGGLRDEQFF.

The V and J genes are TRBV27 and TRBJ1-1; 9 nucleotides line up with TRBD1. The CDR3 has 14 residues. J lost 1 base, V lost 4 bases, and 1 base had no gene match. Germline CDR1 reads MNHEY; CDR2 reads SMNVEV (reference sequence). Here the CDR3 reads CASSWGQGNTEAFF. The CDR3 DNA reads TGTGCCAGCAGTTGGGGACAGGGGAACACTGAAGCTTTCTTT.

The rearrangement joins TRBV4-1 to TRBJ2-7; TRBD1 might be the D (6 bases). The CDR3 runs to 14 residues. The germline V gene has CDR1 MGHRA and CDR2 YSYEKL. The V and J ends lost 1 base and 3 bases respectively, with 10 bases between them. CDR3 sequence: CASSQGQGNYEQYF. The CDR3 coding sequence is TGCGCCAGCAGCCAAGGGCAGGGGAACTACGAGCAGTACTTC.

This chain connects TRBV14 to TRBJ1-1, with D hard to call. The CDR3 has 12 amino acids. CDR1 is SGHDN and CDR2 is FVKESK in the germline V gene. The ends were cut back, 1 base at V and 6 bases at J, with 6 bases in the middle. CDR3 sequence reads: CASSQVGAEAFF. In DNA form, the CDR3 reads TGTGCCAGCAGCCAAGTAGGTGCTGAAGCTTTCTTT.

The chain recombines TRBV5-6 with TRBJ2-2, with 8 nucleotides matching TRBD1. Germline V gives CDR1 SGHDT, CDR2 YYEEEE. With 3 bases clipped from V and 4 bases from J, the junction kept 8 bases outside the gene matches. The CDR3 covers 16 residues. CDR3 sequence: CASSSNDRGRTGELFF. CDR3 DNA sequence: TGTGCCAGCAGCTCGAACGACAGGGGCCGCACCGGGGAGCTGTTTTTT.

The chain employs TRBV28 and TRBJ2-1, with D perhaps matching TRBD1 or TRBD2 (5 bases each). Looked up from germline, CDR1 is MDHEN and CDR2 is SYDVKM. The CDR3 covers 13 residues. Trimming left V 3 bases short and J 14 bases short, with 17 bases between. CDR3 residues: CASSFRASGREFF. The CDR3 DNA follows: TGTGCCAGCAGTTTTAGGGCCTCGGGACGGGAGTTCTTC.

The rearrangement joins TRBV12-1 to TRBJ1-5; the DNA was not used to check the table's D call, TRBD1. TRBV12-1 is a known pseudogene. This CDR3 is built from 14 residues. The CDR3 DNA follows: TGTGCCAGCAGCTTAGGACAGGGAGAGTTGGCCCAGCATTTT. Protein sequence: CASSLGQGELAQHF.

As DNA, the CDR3 is TGTGCCAGCAGCGTCAGGACTAGCGGAGCCAGCACAGATACGCAGTATTTT. This encodes CASSVRTSGASTDTQYF. The rearrangement uses TRBV21-1 and TRBJ2-3; the DNA was not compared with TRBD2, the D call given in the table. TRBV21-1 represents a pseudogene. The CDR3 loop spans 17 amino acids.

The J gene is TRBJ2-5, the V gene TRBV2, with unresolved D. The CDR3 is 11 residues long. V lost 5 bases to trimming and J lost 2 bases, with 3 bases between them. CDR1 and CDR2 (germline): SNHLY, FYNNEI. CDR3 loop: CASSQQETQYF. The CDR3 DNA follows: TGTGCCAGCAGTCAACAAGAGACCCAGTACTTC.

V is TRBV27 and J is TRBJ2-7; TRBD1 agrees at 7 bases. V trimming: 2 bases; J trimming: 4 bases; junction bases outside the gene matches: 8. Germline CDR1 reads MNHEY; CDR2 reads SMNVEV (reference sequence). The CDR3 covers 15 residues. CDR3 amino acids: CASSLLGGVWYEQYF. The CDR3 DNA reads TGTGCCAGCAGTTTACTAGGGGGCGTTTGGTACGAGCAGTACTTC.

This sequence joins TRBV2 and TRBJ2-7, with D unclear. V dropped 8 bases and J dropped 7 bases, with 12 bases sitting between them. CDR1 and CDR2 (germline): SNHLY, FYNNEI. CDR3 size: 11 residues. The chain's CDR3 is CASVWGREQYF. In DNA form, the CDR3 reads TGTGCCAGCGTTTGGGGTCGGGAGCAGTACTTC.

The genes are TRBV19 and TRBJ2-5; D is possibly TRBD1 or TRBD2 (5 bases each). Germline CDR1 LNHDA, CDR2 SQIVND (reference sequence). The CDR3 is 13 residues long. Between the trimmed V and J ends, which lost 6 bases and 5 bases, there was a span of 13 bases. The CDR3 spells CASSWGSWETQYF. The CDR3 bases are TGTGCCAGTAGCTGGGGGTCTTGGGAGACCCAGTACTTC. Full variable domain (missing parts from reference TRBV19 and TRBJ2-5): DGGITQSPKYLFRKEGQNVTLSCEQNLNHDAMYWYRQDPGQGLRLIYYSQIVNDFQKGDIAEGYSVSREKKESFPLTVTSAQKNPTAFYLCASSWGSWETQYFGPGTRLLVL.

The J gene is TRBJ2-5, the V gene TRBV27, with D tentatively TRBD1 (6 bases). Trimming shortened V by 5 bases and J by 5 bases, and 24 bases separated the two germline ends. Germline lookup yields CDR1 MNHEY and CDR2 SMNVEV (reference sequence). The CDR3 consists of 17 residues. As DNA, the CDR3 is TGTGCCAGCAGTCCTAATGACAGGACCCCGGGTGAGGAGACCCAGTACTTC. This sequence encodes CASSPNDRTPGEETQYF.